This T cell receptor beta chain was captured in a study of T cells after yellow fever vaccination (dated by TCRdb to between 2017 and 2020). With regard to the full study: The SMART-Seq v4 Ultra Low Input RNA kit was used to prepare libraries from fractions with low cell numbers. Bulk TCR alpha and beta repertoires were sequenced longitudinally to track T-cell clones before and after primary and booster YFV17D yellow fever vaccination. Two healthy male donors made up the cohort, one aged 18 to 30 years and the other aged 30 to 40 years. Blood was collected at multiple timepoints before and after primary and secondary immunization, and bulk PBMC replicates and cell subsets were isolated. Broader findings and caveats from the paper: The secondary T-cell response was weaker than the primary response but faster, peaking on day 5 instead of day 15. A small share of clonotypes was detected in both CD4 and CD8 compartments, with the overlap likely arising from convergent recombination. Because the study included only two donors, the extent to which the findings can be generalized is limited. Most clones expanded after primary vaccination were re-detected after the booster (almost 98% of CD4 and roughly 87% of CD8), suggesting broad memory maintenance. FACS-sorted repertoires could contain abundant contaminating clonotypes from the bulk population, so computational filtering was required.

Sequenced on an Illumina NovaSeq 6000. TCR cDNA was synthesized by 5'RACE template switching, which introduced a universal primer site and unique molecular identifiers. cDNA synthesis was primed from both the TCR alpha and TCR beta constant segments. Libraries were amplified in two PCR steps, with sample barcodes and sequencing adapters added in the second step. Libraries were sequenced on Illumina HiSeq 2500 (2x100 bp) or NovaSeq (2x150 bp). The study's own analysis went as follows. MIGEC handled demultiplexing of reads and collapsing into UMI consensus sequences, while MiXCR performed V(D)J alignment. Clonotypes responding to the vaccine were identified with edgeR on replicate PBMC samples, with the criteria of FDR below 0.01 and a log2 fold change above 5 up to day 15. CD4 or CD8 identity was assigned to each bulk clonotype according to whether the clonotype was present at higher abundance in the sequenced CD4 repertoire or the sequenced CD8 repertoire. The public reads were reanalyzed by TCRdb: fastp trimming at Q25, MiXCR alignment, in-frame beta chains only. A single entry per CDR3 protein holds the most common genes and DNA from its merged rows. These V and J calls rely on TCRdb rather than the paper's analysis. For this sample the table gives about 310,000 distinct CDR3 sequences, of which 3.6% were detected only once. The ten largest make up 20% to 25% of the sample.

The intended sense of this specimen's treatment or condition label: live attenuated yellow fever vaccine strain. Two biological replicates of bulk PBMCs were collected at each blood-draw timepoint. A standard Ficoll-Paque protocol was used to isolate PBMCs from peripheral blood. TriZol was used to extract RNA from bulk PBMCs, CD4 and CD8 fractions, and dextramer-positive and dextramer-negative fractions. This clonotype was seen at least ten times. Its recognized antigen is unknown. No much larger clone exists at a distance of one base, and base qualities are not known. Inclusive of the bounding cysteine and phenylalanine, the CDR3 is 13 residues long. Just CDR3 DNA is preserved here, 39 bases in frame from base 1. The V and J ends are trimmed by 1 base and 4 bases, leaving 5 bases between them. The germline V gene encodes CDR1 MGHRA and CDR2 YSYEKL.

The sequence came from a man younger than 30 who received the YFV17D yellow fever vaccine. This specimen consisted of PBMCs, obtained on the day of the yellow fever booster vaccination. This sequence uses TRBV4-1 and TRBJ1-5; the D gene lacks a confident call. The DNA sequence follows: TGCGCCAGCAGCCAAGTAACAAATCAGCCCCAGCATTTT. Its protein is CASSQVTNQPQHF.